The 17 T cell receptor beta chains reported below all come from one sample, sequenced in a study of beta chain features in type 1 diabetes. Study results and limitations: Moderate but significant shortening of TCRB CDR3s was recorded in all four CD4+ subsets from Type 1 diabetes patients.

Antigens of these TCRs are unknown. The authors reverse transcribed all of the isolated RNA, so sequencing captured expressed TCRB transcripts. Assay: immunoSEQ multiplex PCR; the TCRdb copy retains only in-frame clones and omits some. The sample lists over 150,000 clones, 7.5% to 8.5% occurring once. The specimen sequenced was central memory CD4+ T cells from blood. These TCRs come from a man aged 18 to 35 with type 1 diabetes.

In this sample, this clone turned up a few times. V gene TRBV28 combines with J gene TRBJ1-2; maybe TRBD1 (6 bases). Germline CDR1 is MDHEN and CDR2 is SYDVKM. Trimming cost V 6 bases and J 4 bases, with 12 bases left between them. This CDR3 is built from 13 residues. The CDR3 region is CASRPQGSYGYTF. For the CDR3, the DNA is TGTGCCAGCAGACCACAGGGCAGCTATGGCTACACCTTC.

This clone has only a few counts. This chain connects TRBV28 to TRBJ1-2, with D possibly being TRBD1 (5 bases). The CDR3 totals 14 residues. V dropped 7 bases and J dropped 1 base, with 13 bases sitting between them. Germline V gene sequence: CDR1 MDHEN, CDR2 SYDVKM. CDR3 sequence (DNA): TGTGCCAGCATCCCCACAGGCGGTAACTATGGCTACACCTTC. This encodes CASIPTGGNYGYTF.

The rearrangement links TRBV7-9 to TRBJ2-7, with D perhaps TRBD1 (5 bases). Germline V gene data show CDR1 as SEHNR and CDR2 as FQNEAQ (reference sequence). The V gene lost 5 bases and the J gene lost 6 bases, with 14 bases spanning the gap. The CDR3 extends over 13 amino acids. CDR3 coding DNA: TGTGCCAGCAGCCAACTTTGGGGCTCCGAGCAGTACTTC. Protein sequence: CASSQLWGSEQYF.

The chain joins TRBV7-2 to TRBJ1-5; D not resolved. The V and J ends lost 5 bases and 5 bases respectively, with 7 bases between them. The CDR3 runs to 12 residues. From germline, CDR1 is SGHTA and CDR2 FQGNSA. Here the CDR3 reads CASSRRDQPQHF. The CDR3, as DNA: TGTGCCAGCAGCCGGAGAGATCAGCCCCAGCATTTT.

The gene calls are TRBV29-1 and TRBJ2-1, with 7 bases lining up with TRBD1. J lost 5 bases, V lost 7 bases, and 14 bases had no gene match. CDR3 size: 15 residues. Germline V gene data show CDR1 as SQVTM and CDR2 as ANQGSEA. The CDR3 sequence is CSALTAGGMNNEQFF. CDR3 DNA: TGCAGCGCCCTGACTGCAGGGGGTATGAACAATGAGCAGTTCTTC.

The chain carries TRBV18 and TRBJ2-5; a weak D match, TRBD2 (6 bases). The CDR3 has 13 residues. V was cut by 6 bases and J by 4 bases, with 12 bases left in between. Germline CDR1 reads KGHSH; CDR2 reads LQKENI. CDR3 nucleotide sequence: TGTGCCAGCTCGGCGGGGAGCGGAGAGACCCAGTACTTC. This translates into CASSAGSGETQYF.

The J gene is TRBJ2-5, the V gene TRBV6-6, with a weak D call TRBD2 (6 bases). The CDR3 is 14 amino acids. Germline values: CDR1 MNHNY, CDR2 SVGAGI (reference sequence). V was trimmed by 6 bases and J by 5 bases, leaving 16 bases between them. CDR3 region: CASRSTTGGETQYF. In DNA, the CDR3 is TGTGCCAGCAGGTCCACAACTGGGGGGGAGACCCAGTACTTC.

The chain carries TRBV18 and TRBJ2-1, with 10 bases identical to TRBD1. CDR3 length: 12 residues. Germline CDR1 is KGHSH and CDR2 is LQKENI. After removal of 5 bases from V and 12 bases from J, the junction contained 4 bases not matched to a gene. The CDR3 DNA is TGTGCCAGCTCAGACCGGGACAGGGGGCAGTTCTTC. Translation gives CASSDRDRGQFF.

J is TRBJ2-7 and V is TRBV27, with 11 bases that match TRBD2. J gave up 5 bases and V 3 bases, and 9 bases lay outside the gene matches. The CDR3 extends over 16 amino acids. Germline assignment: CDR1 MNHEY and CDR2 SMNVEV (reference sequence). The CDR3 is CASSLMLAGGSHEQYF. CDR3 in DNA: TGTGCCAGCAGTTTGATGCTAGCGGGAGGTTCCCACGAGCAGTACTTC.

In this sample, this clone turned up a few times. The gene calls are TRBV5-1 and TRBJ1-1; 11 bases are a match to TRBD1. The CDR3 length is 15 residues. CDR1 is SGHRS, CDR2 YFSETQ, per germline. Germline trimming cut 0 bases from V and 11 bases from J; bases unmatched to any gene: 9. The CDR3 nucleotides read TGCGCCAGCAGCTTGGGCTTCGGACAGGGGGCACACGCTTTCTTT. This codes for CASSLGFGQGAHAFF.

The chain has TRBV5-1 and TRBJ2-3; TRBD2 agrees at 11 bases. The CDR3 loop spans 17 amino acids. Germline values: CDR1 SGHRS, CDR2 YFSETQ. V shed 1 base, J shed 2 bases, and the junction held 6 bases outside the gene matches. The CDR3 protein is CASSLFPGLADTDTQYF. For the CDR3, the DNA is TGCGCCAGCAGCTTGTTTCCGGGACTAGCGGACACAGATACGCAGTATTTT.

The chain uses TRBV5-1 and TRBJ2-5; D is undetermined. Germline-derived CDR1 and CDR2 are SGHRS and YFSETQ. The length of the CDR3 is 14 residues. Trimming took 5 bases from V and 1 from J, leaving 12 bases between them. The CDR3 region is CASSSGDFQETQYF. CDR3 nucleotide sequence: TGCGCCAGCAGTTCGGGTGACTTCCAAGAGACCCAGTACTTC.

This clone was counted at least ten times. V and J are TRBV11-2 and TRBJ2-5; D ambiguous. The germline V gene encodes CDR1 SGHAT and CDR2 FQNNGV. The CDR3 consists of 11 residues. The V end lost 5 bases, the J end lost 5 bases, and 6 bases lay between the germline ends. The CDR3 reads CASSHGETQYF. The CDR3 DNA follows: TGTGCCAGCAGCCACGGGGAGACCCAGTACTTC.

The chain has TRBV6-5 and TRBJ1-1; D is uncertain. In germline, CDR1 is MNHEY, CDR2 SVGAGI. The CDR3 sequence is 13 residues long. Trimming stripped 8 bases from V and 0 bases from J, with 10 bases between. The CDR3 reads CASAYGLNTEAFF. As DNA, the CDR3 is TGTGCCAGCGCTTATGGGCTGAACACTGAAGCTTTCTTT.

This clone came up a few times. This same CDR3 is encoded by further DNA sequences in the sample. This chain uses TRBV5-4 with TRBJ2-5; 7 positions match TRBD2. J was trimmed by 1 base and V by 0 bases; bases with no gene match: 0. Germline assignment: CDR1 SGHNT and CDR2 YYREEE (reference sequence). There are 14 residues in the CDR3. This chain's CDR3 is CASSLAGGQETQYF. CDR3 in DNA: TGTGCCAGCAGCTTGGCGGGAGGCCAAGAGACCCAGTACTTC.

This clone was observed a handful of times. J is TRBJ2-5 and V is TRBV6-5; 12 nucleotides agree with TRBD2. CDR1 is MNHEY and CDR2 is SVGAGI in the germline V gene. CDR3 size: 16 residues. The V segment lost 2 bases and the J segment 3 bases; nucleotides outside the gene matches: 4. The CDR3: CASSYIRTSGKETQYF. The DNA of the CDR3 is TGTGCCAGCAGTTACATTCGGACTAGCGGGAAAGAGACCCAGTACTTC.

The J gene is TRBJ2-7, the V gene TRBV10-3, with D tentatively TRBD1 (6 bases). V lost 7 bases to trimming and J lost 1 base, with 14 bases between them. Per the germline V gene, CDR1 is ENHRY and CDR2 is SYGVKD. The CDR3 runs to 14 residues. This chain's CDR3 is CAIKPADSSYEQYF. The CDR3 DNA reads TGTGCCATCAAGCCCGCGGACAGTTCCTACGAGCAGTACTTC.